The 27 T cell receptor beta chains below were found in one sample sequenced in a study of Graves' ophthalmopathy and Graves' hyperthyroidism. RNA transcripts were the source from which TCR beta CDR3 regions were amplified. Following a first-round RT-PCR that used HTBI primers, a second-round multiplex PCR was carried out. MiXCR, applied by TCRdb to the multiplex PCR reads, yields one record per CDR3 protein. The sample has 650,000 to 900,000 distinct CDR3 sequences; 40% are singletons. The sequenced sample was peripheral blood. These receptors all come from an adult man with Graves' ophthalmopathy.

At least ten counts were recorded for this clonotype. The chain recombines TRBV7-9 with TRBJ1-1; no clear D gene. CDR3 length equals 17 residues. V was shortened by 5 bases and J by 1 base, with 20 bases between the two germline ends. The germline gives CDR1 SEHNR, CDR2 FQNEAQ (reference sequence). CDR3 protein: CASSHHRRFGQNTEAFF. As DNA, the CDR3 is TGTGCCAGCAGCCACCATCGGCGTTTCGGGCAGAACACTGAAGCTTTCTTT.

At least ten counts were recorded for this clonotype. The CDR3, as DNA: TGCAGTGCTAGGCCAGGGGGCGGTGCCTACGAGCAGTACTTC. Translated, it gives CSARPGGGAYEQYF. The V gene is TRBV20-1, the J gene TRBJ2-7; 8 nucleotides line up with TRBD1. The CDR3 contains 14 residues. From germline, CDR1 is DFQATT and CDR2 SNEGSKA (reference sequence). Trimming took 3 bases from V and 2 from J; bases not matched to a gene: 6.

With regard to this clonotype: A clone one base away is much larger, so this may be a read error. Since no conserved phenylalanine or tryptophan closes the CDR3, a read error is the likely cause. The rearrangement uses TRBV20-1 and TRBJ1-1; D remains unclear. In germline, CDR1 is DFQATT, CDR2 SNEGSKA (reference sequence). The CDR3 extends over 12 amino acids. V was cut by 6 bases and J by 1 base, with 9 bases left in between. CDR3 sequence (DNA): TGCAGTGCCACCGCGGGGAACACTGAAGCTTTCTGT. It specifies CSATAGNTEAFC.

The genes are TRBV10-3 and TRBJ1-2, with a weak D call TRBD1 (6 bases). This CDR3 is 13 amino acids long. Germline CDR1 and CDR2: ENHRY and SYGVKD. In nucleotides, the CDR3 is TGTGCAGGGGGGATGTTAAGGACGGGAGGCTACACCTTC. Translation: CAGGMLRTGGYTF.

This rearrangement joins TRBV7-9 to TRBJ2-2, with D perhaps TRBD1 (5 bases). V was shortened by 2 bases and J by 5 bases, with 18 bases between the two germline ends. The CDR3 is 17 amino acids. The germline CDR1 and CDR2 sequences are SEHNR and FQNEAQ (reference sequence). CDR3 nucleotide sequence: TGTGCCAGCAGCTTAACCAGGACATCCCAAGAGACCGGGGAGCTGTTTTTT. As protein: CASSLTRTSQETGELFF.

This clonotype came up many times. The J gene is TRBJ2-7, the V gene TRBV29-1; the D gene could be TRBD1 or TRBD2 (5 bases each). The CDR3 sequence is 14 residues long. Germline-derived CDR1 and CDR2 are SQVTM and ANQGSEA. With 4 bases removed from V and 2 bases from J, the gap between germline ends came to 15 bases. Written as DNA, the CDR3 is TGCAGCGTTGTGGGGGACGGCCATACCTACGAGCAGTACTTC. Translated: CSVVGDGHTYEQYF.

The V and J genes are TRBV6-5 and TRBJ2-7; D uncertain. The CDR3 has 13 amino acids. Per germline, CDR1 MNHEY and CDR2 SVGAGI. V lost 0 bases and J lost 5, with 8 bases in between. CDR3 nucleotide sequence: TGTGCCAGCAGTTACTCGGACCGCAACGAGCAGTACTTC. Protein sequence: CASSYSDRNEQYF.

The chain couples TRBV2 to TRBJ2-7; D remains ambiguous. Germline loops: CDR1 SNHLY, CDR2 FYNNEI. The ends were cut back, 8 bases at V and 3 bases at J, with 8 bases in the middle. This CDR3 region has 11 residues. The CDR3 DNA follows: TGTGCCAGCTTATGGGGCTACGAGCAGTACTTC. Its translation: CASLWGYEQYF.

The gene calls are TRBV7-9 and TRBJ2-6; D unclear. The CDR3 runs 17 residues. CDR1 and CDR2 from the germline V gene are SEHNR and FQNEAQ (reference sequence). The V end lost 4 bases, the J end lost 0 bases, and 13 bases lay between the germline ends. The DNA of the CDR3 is TGTGCCAGCAGCTATCAACCCCTTTACTCTGGGGCCAACGTCCTGACTTTC. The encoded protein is CASSYQPLYSGANVLTF.

CDR3 amino acids: CASSVGSYYGYTF. Here the CDR3 DNA reads TGTGCCAGCAGTGTCGGCAGCTACTATGGCTACACCTTC. V usage is TRBV2 and J usage is TRBJ1-2; no firm D call. Looked up from germline, CDR1 is SNHLY and CDR2 is FYNNEI. V shed 4 bases and J shed 3 bases, with 9 bases lying between them. This CDR3 region has 13 residues. The variable domain in full, with the rest retrieved from reference TRBV2 and TRBJ1-2, is EPEVTQTPSHQVTQMGQEVILRCVPISNHLYFYWYRQILGQKVEFLVSFYNNEISEKSEIFDDQFSVERPDGSNFTLKIRSTKLEDSAMYFCASSVGSYYGYTFGSGTRLTVV.

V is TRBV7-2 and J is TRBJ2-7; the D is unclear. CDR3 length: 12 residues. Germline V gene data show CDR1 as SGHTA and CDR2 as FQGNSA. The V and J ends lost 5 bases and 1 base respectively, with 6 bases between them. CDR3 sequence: CASSTKSYEQYF. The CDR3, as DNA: TGTGCCAGCAGCACCAAGTCCTACGAGCAGTACTTC.

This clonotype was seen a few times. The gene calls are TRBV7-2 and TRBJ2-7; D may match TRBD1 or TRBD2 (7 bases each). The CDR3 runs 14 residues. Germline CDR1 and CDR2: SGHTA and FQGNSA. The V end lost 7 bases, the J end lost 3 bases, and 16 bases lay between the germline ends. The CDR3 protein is CASTRGGGGYEQYF. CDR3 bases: TGTGCCAGCACCCGAGGGGGCGGGGGCTACGAGCAGTACTTC.

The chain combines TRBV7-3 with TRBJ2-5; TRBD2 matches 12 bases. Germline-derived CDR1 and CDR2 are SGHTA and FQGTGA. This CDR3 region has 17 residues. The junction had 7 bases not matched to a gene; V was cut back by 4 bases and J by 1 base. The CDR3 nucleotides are TGTGCCAGCAGCTCACCGTGGACTAGCGGGACCCAAGAGACCCAGTACTTC. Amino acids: CASSSPWTSGTQETQYF.

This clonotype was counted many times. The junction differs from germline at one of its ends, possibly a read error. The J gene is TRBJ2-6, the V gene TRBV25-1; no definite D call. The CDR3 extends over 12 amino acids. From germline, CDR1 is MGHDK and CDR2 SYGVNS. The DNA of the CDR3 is TGTACCAGCACGGCTGGGGCCAACGTCCTGACTTTC. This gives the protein CTSTAGANVLTF.

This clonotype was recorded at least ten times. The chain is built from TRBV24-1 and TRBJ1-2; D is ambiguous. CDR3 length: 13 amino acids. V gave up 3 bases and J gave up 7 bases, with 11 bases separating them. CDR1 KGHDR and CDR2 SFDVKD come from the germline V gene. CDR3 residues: CATSDMSLSGYTF. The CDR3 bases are TGTGCCACCAGTGATATGTCTCTCTCTGGCTACACCTTC.

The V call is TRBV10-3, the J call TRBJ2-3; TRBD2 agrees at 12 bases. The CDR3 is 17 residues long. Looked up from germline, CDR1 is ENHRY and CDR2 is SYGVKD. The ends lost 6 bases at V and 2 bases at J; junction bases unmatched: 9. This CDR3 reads CAIRRLAGVDNTDTQYF. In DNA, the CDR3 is TGTGCCATCAGGCGACTAGCGGGGGTGGATAACACAGATACGCAGTATTTT.

The CDR3 loop is CASSPHAERAYEQYF. The CDR3 region has the DNA TGTGCCAGCAGCCCGCATGCGGAGCGAGCCTACGAGCAGTACTTC. This chain uses TRBV7-2 with TRBJ2-7; D gene ambiguous. This CDR3 contains 15 residues. CDR1 SGHTA and CDR2 FQGNSA come from the germline V gene. Trimming cost V 5 bases and J 2 bases, with 16 bases left between them.

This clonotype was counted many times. CDR3 DNA: TGTGCCAGCAGCTCCTCTCACAGAGGCGAGCAGTACTTC. Its protein is CASSSSHRGEQYF. The V call is TRBV7-2, the J call TRBJ2-7, with D unresolved. V was cut by 4 bases and J by 6 bases, with 13 bases left in between. This CDR3 has 13 residues. CDR1 is SGHTA and CDR2 is FQGNSA in the germline V gene.

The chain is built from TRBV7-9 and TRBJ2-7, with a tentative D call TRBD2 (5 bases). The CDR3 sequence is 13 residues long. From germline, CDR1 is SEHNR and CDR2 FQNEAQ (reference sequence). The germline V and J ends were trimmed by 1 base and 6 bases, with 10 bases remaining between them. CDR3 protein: CASSLELGREQYF. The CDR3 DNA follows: TGTGCCAGCAGCTTAGAACTAGGCCGCGAGCAGTACTTC.

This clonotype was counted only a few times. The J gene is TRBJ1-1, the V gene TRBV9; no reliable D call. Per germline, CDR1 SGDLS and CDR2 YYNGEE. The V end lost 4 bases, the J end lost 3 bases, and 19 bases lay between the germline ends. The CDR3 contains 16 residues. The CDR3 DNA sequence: TGTGCCAGCAGCCAAGTTAGGCGACGGGAGGACACTGAAGCTTTCTTT. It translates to CASSQVRRREDTEAFF.

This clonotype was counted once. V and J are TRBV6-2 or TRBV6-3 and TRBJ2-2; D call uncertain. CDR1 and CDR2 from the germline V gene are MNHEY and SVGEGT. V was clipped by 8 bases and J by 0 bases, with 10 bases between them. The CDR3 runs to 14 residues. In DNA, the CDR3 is TGTGCCAGCGGAAAATCCTCGAACACCGGGGAGCTGTTTTTT. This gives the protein CASGKSSNTGELFF.

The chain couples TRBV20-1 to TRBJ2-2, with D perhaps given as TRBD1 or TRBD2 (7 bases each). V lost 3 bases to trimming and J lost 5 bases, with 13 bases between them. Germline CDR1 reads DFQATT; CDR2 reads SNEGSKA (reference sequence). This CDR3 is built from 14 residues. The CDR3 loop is CSASSGGGTGELFF. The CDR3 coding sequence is TGCAGTGCTAGTTCAGGGGGGGGGACCGGGGAGCTGTTTTTT.

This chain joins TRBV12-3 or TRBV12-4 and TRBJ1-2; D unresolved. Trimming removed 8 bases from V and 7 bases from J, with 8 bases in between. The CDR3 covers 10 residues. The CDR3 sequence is CASCLGGYTF. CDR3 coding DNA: TGTGCCAGCTGCCTGGGTGGCTACACCTTC.

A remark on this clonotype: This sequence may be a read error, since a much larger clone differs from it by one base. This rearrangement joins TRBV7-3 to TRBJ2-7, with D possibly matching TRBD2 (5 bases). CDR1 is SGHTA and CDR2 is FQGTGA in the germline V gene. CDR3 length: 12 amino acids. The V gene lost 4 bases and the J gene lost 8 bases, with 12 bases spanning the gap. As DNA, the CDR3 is TGTGCCAGCAGCTCATCACCCGGGAAGCAGTACTTC. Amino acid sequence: CASSSSPGKQYF. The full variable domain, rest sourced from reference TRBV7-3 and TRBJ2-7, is GAGVSQTPSNKVTEKGKYVELRCDPISGHTALYWYRQSLGQGPEFLIYFQGTGAADDSGLPNDRFFAVRPEGSVSTLKIQRTERGDSAVYLCASSSSPGKQYFGPGTRLTVT.

This CDR3 reads CASSRDGYTF. The CDR3 DNA follows: TGTGCCAGCAGTCGCGATGGCTACACCTTC. The chain has TRBV6-6 and TRBJ1-2; D remains unclear. Per germline, CDR1 MNHNY and CDR2 SVGAGI (reference sequence). V lost 5 bases to trimming and J lost 6 bases, with 4 bases between them. This CDR3 region has 10 residues.

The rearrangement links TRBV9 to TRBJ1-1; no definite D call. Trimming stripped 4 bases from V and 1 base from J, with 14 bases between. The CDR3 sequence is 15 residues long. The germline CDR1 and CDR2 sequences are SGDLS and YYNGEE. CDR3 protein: CASSQGLLRNTEAFF. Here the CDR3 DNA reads TGTGCCAGCAGCCAAGGGCTACTCAGGAACACTGAAGCTTTCTTT.

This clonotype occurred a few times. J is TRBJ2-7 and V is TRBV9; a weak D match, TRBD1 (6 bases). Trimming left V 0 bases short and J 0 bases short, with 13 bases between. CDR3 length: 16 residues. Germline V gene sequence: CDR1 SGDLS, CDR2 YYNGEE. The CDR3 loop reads CASSVEGDTSSYEQYF. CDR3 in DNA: TGTGCCAGCAGCGTAGAGGGGGACACGAGCTCCTACGAGCAGTACTTC.